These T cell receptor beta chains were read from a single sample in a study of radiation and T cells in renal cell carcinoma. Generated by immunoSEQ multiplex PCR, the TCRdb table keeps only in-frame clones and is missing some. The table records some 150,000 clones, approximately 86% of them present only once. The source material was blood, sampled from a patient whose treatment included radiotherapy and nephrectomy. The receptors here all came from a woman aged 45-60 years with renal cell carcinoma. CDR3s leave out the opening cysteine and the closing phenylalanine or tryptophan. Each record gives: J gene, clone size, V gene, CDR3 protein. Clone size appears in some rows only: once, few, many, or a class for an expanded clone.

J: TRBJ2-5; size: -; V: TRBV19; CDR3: ASSGWLKETQY
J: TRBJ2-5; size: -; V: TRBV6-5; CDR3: ASCVRRGAGETQY
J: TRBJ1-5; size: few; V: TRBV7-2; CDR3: ASSSLGPQH
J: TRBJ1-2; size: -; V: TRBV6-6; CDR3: ASSQTGGGGYGYT
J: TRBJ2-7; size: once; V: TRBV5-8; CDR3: ASSRDRALSYEQY
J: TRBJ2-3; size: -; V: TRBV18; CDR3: ASSLSQLGPSTDTQY
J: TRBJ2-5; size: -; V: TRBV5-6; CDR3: ASSSLDQETQY
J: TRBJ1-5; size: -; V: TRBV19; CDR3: ASSIIQGSNQPQH
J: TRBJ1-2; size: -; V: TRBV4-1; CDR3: ASSQGLDYGYT
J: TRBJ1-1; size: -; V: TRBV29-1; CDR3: SVDLQGGGTEAF
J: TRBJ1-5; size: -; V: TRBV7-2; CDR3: ASRSGERYSNQPQH
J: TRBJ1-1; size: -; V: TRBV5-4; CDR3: ASTTQATGGAGRAF
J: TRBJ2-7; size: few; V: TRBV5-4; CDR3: ASSLGQSNEQY
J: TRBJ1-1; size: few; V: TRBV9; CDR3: ASSVATPGRSNTEAF
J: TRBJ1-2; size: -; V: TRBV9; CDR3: ASSVVDSTYGYT
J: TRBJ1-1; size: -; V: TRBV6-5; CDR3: ASTELAAPAF
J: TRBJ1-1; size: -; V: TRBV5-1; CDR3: ASSLSPGGLGNTEAF
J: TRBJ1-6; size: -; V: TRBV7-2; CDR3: ASSPAPGNNSPLH
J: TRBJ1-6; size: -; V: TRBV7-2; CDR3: ASSSRGRENSPLH
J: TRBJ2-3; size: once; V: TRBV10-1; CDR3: ASSEVAEDTDTQY
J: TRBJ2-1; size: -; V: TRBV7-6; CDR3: ASSKRASGRSNEQF
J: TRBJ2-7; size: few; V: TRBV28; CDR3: ASSFREQY
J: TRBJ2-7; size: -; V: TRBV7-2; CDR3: ASSLSPSSYEQY
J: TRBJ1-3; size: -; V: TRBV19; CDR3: ASSRSYSGNTIY
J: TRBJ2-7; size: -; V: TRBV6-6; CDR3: ASSYSDTSYEQY
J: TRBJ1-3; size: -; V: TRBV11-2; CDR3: ASSFMSSGNTIY
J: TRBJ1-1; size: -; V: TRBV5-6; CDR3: ASRRQLNTEAF
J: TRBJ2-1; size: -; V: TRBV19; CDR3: ASSIGFITYNEQF
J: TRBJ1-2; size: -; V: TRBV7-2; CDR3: ASSQDREYGFSGYT
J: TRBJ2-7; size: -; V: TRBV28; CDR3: ALTTSGSYEQY
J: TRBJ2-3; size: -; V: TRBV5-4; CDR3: ASSAGASVTDTQY
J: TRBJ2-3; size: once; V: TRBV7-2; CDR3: ASSSKLQGSTDTQY
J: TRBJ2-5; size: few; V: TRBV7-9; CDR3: ASSRLAVETQY
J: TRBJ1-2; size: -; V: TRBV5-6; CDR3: ASSLGSRGNYGYT
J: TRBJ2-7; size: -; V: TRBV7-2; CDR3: ASSTGLAGSYEQY
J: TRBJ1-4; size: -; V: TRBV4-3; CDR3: ASSRGGQGSEKLF
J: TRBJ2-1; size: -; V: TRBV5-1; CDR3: ASSTDSGGAYNEQF
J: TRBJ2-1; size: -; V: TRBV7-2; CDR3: ASRLGAATYNEQF
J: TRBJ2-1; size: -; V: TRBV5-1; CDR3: ASSTGLAGWSGFNEQF
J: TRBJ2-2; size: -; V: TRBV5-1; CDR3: ASSSTGNTGELF
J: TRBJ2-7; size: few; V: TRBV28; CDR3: ATLGSGVSYEQY
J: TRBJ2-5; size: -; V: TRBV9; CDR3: ASSAHRGSQETQY
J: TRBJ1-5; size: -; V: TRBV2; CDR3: ASTGDSANQPQH